Detailed here is one T cell receptor (beta chain). This clone's antigen is unknown. The sample holds no much larger clone one base away, and base qualities are not on file. These data originate in a study of blood T cell repertoires in COVID-19 (dated by TCRdb to the early 2020s). Regarding the research as a whole: Collaborator samples came from the United States, Italy and Spain and covered acute and convalescent phases of COVID-19. The material from the prospective study consisted of cDNA or gDNA derived from T cells, B-cell-depleted T cells, or PBMCs. Subjects who had been exposed to COVID-19, were actively infected with it, or had recovered from it provided the deeply sampled blood TCRbeta repertoires that made up the dataset. A freely available public database, intended as a resource for researchers studying the immune response to SARS-CoV-2, is where the repertoires were released. The samples were drawn from the first 160 participants of the ongoing ImmuneRACE study and from some 1,300 subjects provided by 6 global collaborators. Sample metadata almost always included a de-identified subject ID, COVID-19 status, age in years and sex. Where available, HLA class I and class II types were obtained from metadata supplied by the sample provider rather than from assay-based typing.

Overall results and qualifications from the work: The amount of clinical and demographic metadata varied by source and participant and was provided uncurated.

In the prospective study, participants were about 18 to 89 years old, resided in 24 geographic areas of the United States, and were enrolled through a virtual design. In the prospective study, participants were assigned to cohorts based on the clinical history participants reported in a screening survey and a study questionnaire. ImmuneRACE Cohort 3 recovered participants were defined by two consecutive negative NP/OP PCR tests, healthcare professional clearance, or symptom resolution. Mobile phlebotomists in the prospective study collected whole blood, serum and a nasopharyngeal or oropharyngeal swab from every participant. Additional blood draws and questionnaires over a 2-month period could optionally be provided by prospective study participants. Before DNA extraction, blood samples from the prospective study were shipped at room temperature or frozen. Per the germline V gene, SQVTM is the CDR1 and ANQGSEA is the CDR2. The CDR3 numbers 14 residues from cysteine through phenylalanine. Of the read, only the CDR3 DNA is kept; its 42 bases are in frame from base 1. V is pruned by 3 bases and J by 3 bases, leaving 7 bases of the junction without a gene match.

The immunoSEQ Assay, a bias-controlled multiplex PCR, was used to amplify TCRbeta CDR3 regions from genomic DNA. The paper's data handling went like this. Nucleated cell counts per sample were estimated from amplification of reference gene primers within the assay. Sequence reads were collapsed and filtered to measure the absolute abundance of every unique TCRbeta CDR3 rearrangement. For each sample, productive Simpson clonality was calculated by taking the square root of Simpson's diversity index across productive rearrangements. TCRdb limited this immuneACCESS table to in-frame rearrangements with V and J called. A share of clones is missing; checked studies link under half to unresolved V genes, and the rest is unexplained. That table is the source of V, J and clone size, and D and trimming were worked out from the DNA. This sample has approximately 200,000 clones in its table, and 84% of those were observed once. Together, the top ten hold roughly 7% of the sample.

The V gene is TRBV29-1 and the J gene is TRBJ1-2; the junction holds 7 bases that match TRBD1. This receptor was taken from a man aged 40-49 years who had recovered from COVID-19. Sequenced sample: PBMCs or T cells enriched from blood (not recorded which). The sequence in DNA is TGCAGCGTTGACCCCGACAGGGAGGACTATGGCTACACCTTC. Translated, it reads CSVDPDREDYGYTF.